This is a list of T cell receptor beta chains from one sample in a study of graft-versus-host responses after intestinal transplantation. These TCRs are of unknown antigen specificity. Here immunoSEQ multiplex PCR was the method, and the copy in TCRdb shows in-frame clones only, minus some. The data show about 61,000 clones, around 93% seen once. The sample in question was unstimulated CD4+ T cells sorted from spleen or lymph node cells, obtained before transplant. The receptors come from a human donor who was the organ donor for an intestinal transplant. The CDR3 runs from the conserved cysteine through the conserved F or W. D genes are given only for firm matches. Clone size is stated in some rows and not others, as once, few, many or a class when expanded.

TRBJ2-5,TRBV5-1,TRBD2,NA,CASSPRTRGETQYF,TGCGCCAGCAGCCCCCGGACTAGGGGCGAGACCCAGTACTTC
TRBJ1-3,TRBV6-5,TRBD1,NA,CASSYNRGPGNTIYF,TGTGCCAGCAGTTACAACAGGGGGCCCGGAAACACCATATATTTT
TRBJ2-7,TRBV7-2,TRBD1,NA,CASSSIRDRGTYEQYF,TGTGCCAGCAGCTCAATCCGGGACAGGGGTACCTACGAGCAGTACTTC
TRBJ2-7,TRBV4-3,NA,NA,CASSLRLGLSYEQYF,TGCGCCAGCAGCCTCCGACTGGGGCTATCCTACGAGCAGTACTTC
TRBJ1-5,TRBV4-1,NA,NA,CASSYGHGGNQPQHF,TGCGCCAGCAGCTATGGGCATGGGGGCAATCAGCCCCAGCATTTT
TRBJ2-3,TRBV6-6,NA,NA,CASSFSSTDTQYF,TGTGCCAGCAGTTTTTCCAGCACAGATACGCAGTATTTT
TRBJ2-3,TRBV2,NA,NA,CASSPSMVNTQYF,TGTGCCAGCAGCCCTAGTATGGTAAATACGCAGTATTTT
TRBJ2-7,TRBV29-1,TRBD2,once,CSALLAGGSYEQYF,TGCAGCGCACTTCTGGCGGGGGGATCCTACGAGCAGTACTTC
TRBJ2-3,TRBV6-1,TRBD2,NA,CASSDGGGGAWTDTQYF,TGTGCCAGCAGTGATGGTGGCGGGGGGGCCTGGACAGATACGCAGTATTTT
TRBJ2-3,TRBV11-3,TRBD2,NA,CASSAVLAGGPDTQYF,TGTGCCAGCAGCGCCGTACTAGCGGGGGGGCCAGATACGCAGTATTTT
TRBJ2-7,TRBV5-1,TRBD2,NA,CASSLELAGSNEQYF,TGCGCCAGCAGCTTGGAACTAGCGGGGTCGAACGAGCAGTACTTC
TRBJ1-2,TRBV15,TRBD1,NA,CATSRGQGANYGYTF,TGTGCCACCAGCCGTGGACAGGGTGCTAACTATGGCTACACCTTC
TRBJ1-1,TRBV12-5,NA,NA,CASGLSSNPEAFF,TGTGCTAGTGGTTTGTCGTCTAACCCTGAAGCTTTCTTT
TRBJ1-3,TRBV18,NA,NA,CATVGLSGNTIYF,TGTGCCACAGTTGGGCTCTCTGGAAACACCATATATTTT
TRBJ2-2,TRBV18,NA,NA,CASSPDRATGELFF,TGTGCCAGCTCACCGGACAGAGCGACCGGGGAGCTGTTTTTT
TRBJ2-5,TRBV7-8,TRBD2,NA,CASSLGSTSVPKEWFETQYF,TGTGCCAGCAGCTTAGGGTCGACTAGCGTACCCAAAGAGTGGTTTGAGACCCAGTACTTC
TRBJ2-7,TRBV7-2,TRBD1,NA,CASRRTGGYEQYF,TGTGCCAGCCGGAGGACAGGGGGCTACGAGCAGTACTTC
TRBJ2-7,TRBV27,TRBD2,NA,CASSSPRHSGVNYEQYF,TGTGCCAGCAGTTCCCCACGACATAGCGGGGTTAACTACGAGCAGTACTTC
TRBJ2-7,TRBV5-1,NA,NA,CASSLVAVSYEQYF,TGCGCCAGCAGCTTGGTGGCAGTTTCCTACGAGCAGTACTTC
TRBJ2-7,TRBV5-1,TRBD2,NA,CASRTSGGPNYEQYF,TGCGCCAGCAGGACTAGCGGGGGGCCCAACTACGAGCAGTACTTC
TRBJ2-3,TRBV7-2,NA,NA,CASSSTGVAQYF,TGTGCCAGCAGCTCTACAGGTGTCGCGCAGTATTTT
TRBJ2-7,TRBV7-2,TRBD2,once,CASRRGVTYEQYF,TGTGCCTCCCGGCGGGGGGTAACCTACGAGCAGTACTTC
TRBJ1-2,TRBV21-1,NA,NA,CASSSKCQGRHYGYTF,TGTGCCAGCAGCAGTAAGTGTCAGGGGCGTCACTATGGCTACACCTTC
TRBJ2-7,TRBV4-3,NA,NA,CASSQASDWTRWDEQYF,TGCGCCAGCAGCCAAGCGTCAGACTGGACTCGGTGGGACGAGCAGTACTTC
TRBJ2-2,TRBV7-2,TRBD1,NA,CASSFRQGANGELFF,TGTGCCAGCAGCTTTAGGCAGGGGGCCAACGGGGAGCTGTTTTTT
TRBJ2-7,TRBV14,NA,once,CASSLSDSSEQYF,TGTGCCAGCAGCCTAAGCGACTCTAGCGAGCAGTACTTC
TRBJ2-5,TRBV7-3,TRBD1,NA,CASSLTGQGGETQYF,TGTGCCAGCAGCTTAACGGGACAGGGTGGAGAGACCCAGTACTTC